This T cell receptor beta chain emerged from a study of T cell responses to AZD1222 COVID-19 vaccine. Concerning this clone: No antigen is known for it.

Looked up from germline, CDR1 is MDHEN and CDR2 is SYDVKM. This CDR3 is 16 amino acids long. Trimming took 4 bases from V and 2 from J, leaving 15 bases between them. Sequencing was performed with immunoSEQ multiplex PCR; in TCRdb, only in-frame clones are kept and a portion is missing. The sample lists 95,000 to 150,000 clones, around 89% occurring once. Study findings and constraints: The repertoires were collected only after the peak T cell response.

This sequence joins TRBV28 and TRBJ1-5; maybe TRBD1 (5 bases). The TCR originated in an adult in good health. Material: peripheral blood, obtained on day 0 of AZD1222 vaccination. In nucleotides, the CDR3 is TGTGCCAGCAGTTCCACCGCTCCGGGGGGCAATCAGCCCCAGCATTTT. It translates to CASSSTAPGGNQPQHF.